This entry describes one T cell receptor beta chain. No antigen is known for it. These data originate in a study of T cell responses to AZD1222 COVID-19 vaccine. Only in-frame clones appear in the TCRdb table, and some are missing; sequencing was by immunoSEQ multiplex PCR. This table holds under 200,000 clones, roughly 93% found once. Study-level points and caveats: Mostly white British, mostly female donors; authors suggested clonal diversity may be underestimated. Among AZD1222 vaccinees, only 5 to 7 were seropositive at baseline.

The CDR3 runs 15 residues. Germline V gene sequence: CDR1 LGHDT, CDR2 YNNKEL (reference sequence). Trimming stripped 2 bases from V and 5 bases from J, with 15 bases between. The sample in question was peripheral blood, obtained on day 0 of AZD1222 vaccination. The sequence was obtained from an adult in good health. V usage is TRBV3-1 (or the pseudogene TRBV3-2) and J usage is TRBJ1-2; D perhaps matches TRBD1 (5 bases). CDR3 coding DNA: TGTGCCAGCAGCCAACCCCTTGGGGGACCATATGGCTACACCTTC. It encodes CASSQPLGGPYGYTF.